One sample yielded the 30 T cell receptor beta chains listed below, sequenced in a study of blood T cell repertoires in COVID-19. Sequencing used immunoSEQ multiplex PCR; TCRdb keeps in-frame clones, though not all of them. This table holds roughly 300,000 clones, more than 85% found once. Sequenced sample: peripheral blood. The receptors shown here come from a woman in her twenties or thirties with COVID-19, enrolled during active disease.

The chain employs TRBV5-6 and TRBJ1-2; 11 nucleotides agree with TRBD1. This CDR3 comprises 14 residues. Per germline, CDR1 SGHDT and CDR2 YYEEEE. V lost 5 bases and J lost 8; bases outside the gene matches: 8. The CDR3 DNA reads as TGTGCCAGCAGTCTGGGACAGGGGGGACGAGGCTACACCTTC. Residues: CASSLGQGGRGYTF. Complete variable domain (other parts from reference TRBV5-6 and TRBJ1-2): DAGVTQSPTHLIKTRGQQVTLRCSPKSGHDTVSWYQQALGQGPQFIFQYYEEEERQRGNFPDRFSGHQFPNYSSELNVNALLLGDSALYLCASSLGQGGRGYTFGSGTRLTVV.

This chain uses TRBV11-3 with TRBJ2-1; D may be TRBD1 (6 bases). This CDR3 spans 15 amino acids. V lost 1 base and J lost 4, with 11 bases in between. Germline-derived CDR1 and CDR2 are SGHNT and YENEEA. CDR3 amino acids: CASSLAGTTYNEQFF. As DNA, the CDR3 is TGTGCCAGCAGCTTAGCGGGGACAACATACAATGAGCAGTTCTTC.

V and J are TRBV4-1 and TRBJ1-5, with 7 positions matching TRBD1. Germline V gives CDR1 MGHRA, CDR2 YSYEKL. Trimming removed 1 base from V and 1 base from J; junction bases left unmatched: 13. The CDR3 contains 19 residues. The DNA for the CDR3 is TGCGCCAGCAGCCAAGGTCCGGCAGGGGGAAGTAAAAGCAATCAGCCCCAGCATTTT. The encoded protein is CASSQGPAGGSKSNQPQHF.

V usage is TRBV7-9 and J usage is TRBJ1-1, with D maybe TRBD1 (6 bases). CDR3 length: 15 amino acids. In germline, CDR1 is SEHNR, CDR2 FQNEAQ (reference sequence). Between the trimmed V and J ends, which lost 5 bases and 3 bases, there was a span of 16 bases. The CDR3 here is CASSRDRGQYTEAFF. The CDR3 DNA is TGTGCCAGCAGCCGCGACCGAGGACAGTACACTGAAGCTTTCTTT.

This chain connects TRBV6-6 to TRBJ1-5; 9 bases agree with TRBD1. Per the germline V gene, CDR1 is MNHNY and CDR2 is SVGAGI (reference sequence). The CDR3 consists of 14 residues. J lost 3 bases, V lost 6 bases, and 3 bases had no gene match. The CDR3 coding sequence is TGTGCCAGCAGAAGGGACAGGGACAATCAGCCCCAGCATTTT. Amino acids: CASRRDRDNQPQHF.

The rearrangement joins TRBV7-6 to TRBJ2-1, with a tentative D call TRBD2 (6 bases). CDR1 is SGHVS and CDR2 is FNYEAQ in the germline V gene. This CDR3 has 16 amino acids. The ends were cut back, 0 bases at V and 0 bases at J, with 9 bases in the middle. The CDR3 sequence is CASSLALASSYNEQFF. CDR3 DNA sequence: TGTGCCAGCAGCTTAGCTCTAGCGAGCTCCTACAATGAGCAGTTCTTC.

V usage is TRBV11-2 and J usage is TRBJ2-7, with TRBD2 matching over 9 bases. CDR3 length: 14 amino acids. V lost 5 bases, J lost 6 bases, and 8 bases stayed unmatched. CDR1 and CDR2 from the germline V gene are SGHAT and FQNNGV. In DNA, the CDR3 is TGTGCCAGCAGCGGGGGACTAGCTCTAATCGAGCAGTACTTC. This codes for CASSGGLALIEQYF.

V is TRBV19 and J is TRBJ1-1, with D uncertain. The CDR3 loop spans 14 amino acids. V was clipped by 5 bases and J by 3 bases, with 13 bases between them. CDR1 LNHDA and CDR2 SQIVND come from the germline V gene (reference sequence). The DNA of the CDR3 is TGTGCCAGTAGTGAAGGTTCGGGTTACACTGAAGCTTTCTTT. Amino acids: CASSEGSGYTEAFF.

The genes are TRBV19 and TRBJ1-5; D possibly corresponds to TRBD1 (5 bases). Germline CDR1 LNHDA, CDR2 SQIVND (reference sequence). Trimming removed 1 base from V and 6 bases from J, with 10 bases in between. The CDR3 covers 14 residues. The CDR3 nucleotides are TGTGCCAGTAGTATAGCGGGGGGAGCTCAGCCCCAGCATTTT. Translating gives CASSIAGGAQPQHF.

This sequence joins TRBV2 and TRBJ2-7; TRBD2 matches 9 bases. Germline assignment: CDR1 SNHLY and CDR2 FYNNEI. The J segment lost 2 bases and the V segment lost 7 bases, leaving 9 bases of the junction unmatched. This CDR3 region has 15 residues. This CDR3 reads CASTKLAGLTYEQYF. The CDR3 coding sequence is TGTGCCAGCACCAAACTAGCGGGCCTAACCTACGAGCAGTACTTC.

The gene calls are TRBV10-2 and TRBJ2-3; 8 bases line up with TRBD2. The germline gives CDR1 WSHSY, CDR2 SAAADI. V gave up 7 bases and J gave up 3 bases; unmatched junction bases: 9. CDR3 length: 15 amino acids. This CDR3 reads CASKKAGGTTDTQYF. CDR3 DNA sequence: TGCGCCAGCAAAAAGGCGGGAGGAACGACAGATACGCAGTATTTT.

The chain couples TRBV7-9 to TRBJ1-1; tentative D call: TRBD1 (5 bases). Germline V gene data show CDR1 as SEHNR and CDR2 as FQNEAQ (reference sequence). Trimming stripped 2 bases from V and 3 bases from J, with 13 bases between. The CDR3 length is 15 residues. The CDR3 nucleotides read TGTGCCAGCAGCTTATACTCCCGGGGGGACACTGAAGCTTTCTTT. Amino acids: CASSLYSRGDTEAFF.

This chain uses TRBV7-9 with TRBJ2-1; TRBD2 is a possible D gene (6 bases). Trimming cost V 2 bases and J 4 bases, with 12 bases left between them. Germline lookup yields CDR1 SEHNR and CDR2 FQNEAQ (reference sequence). The CDR3 has 15 amino acids. In DNA form, the CDR3 reads TGTGCCAGCAGCTTAAGGGAGCGGGCATACAATGAGCAGTTCTTC. It encodes CASSLRERAYNEQFF.

The J gene is TRBJ2-1, the V gene TRBV5-8; the match to TRBD2 covers 7 bases. This CDR3 comprises 15 residues. V shed 1 base and J 8 bases; nucleotides not matched to a gene: 9. The germline gives CDR1 SGHTS, CDR2 YDEGEE. CDR3 protein: CASSLLGLELDEQFF. The CDR3 bases are TGTGCCAGCAGCTTGCTCGGACTAGAGCTCGATGAGCAGTTCTTC.

The gene calls are TRBV3-1 (or the pseudogene TRBV3-2) and TRBJ1-3; no clear D. V was pared by 1 base and J by 4 bases, with 14 bases between. The germline V gene encodes CDR1 LGHDT and CDR2 YNNKEL (reference sequence). The CDR3 extends over 16 amino acids. The CDR3 reads CASSQGSRLEGNTIYF. CDR3 coding DNA: TGTGCCAGCAGCCAAGGTAGTCGACTTGAAGGAAACACCATATATTTT.

The V call is TRBV6-5, the J call TRBJ2-1; 11 bases line up with TRBD2. Germline CDR1 MNHEY, CDR2 SVGAGI. J gave up 3 bases and V 11 bases, and 6 bases lay outside the gene matches. The CDR3 totals 14 residues. The CDR3, as DNA: TGTGCCTCTTCGACTAGCGGGATCTACAATGAGCAGTTCTTC. The encoded protein is CASSTSGIYNEQFF.

This clone appeared a single time. The chain combines TRBV7-9 with TRBJ2-2, with D perhaps TRBD2 (5 bases). The V end was cut by 2 bases, the J end by 3 bases, with 10 bases between. CDR3 length equals 15 residues. Germline CDR1 reads SEHNR; CDR2 reads FQNEAQ (reference sequence). This chain's CDR3 is CASSLRGGYTGELFF. CDR3 nucleotide sequence: TGTGCCAGCAGCTTACGAGGCGGGTACACCGGGGAGCTGTTTTTT.

V gene TRBV6-5 combines with J gene TRBJ1-1; 10 bases line up with TRBD1. The germline V gene has CDR1 MNHEY and CDR2 SVGAGI. With V trimmed by 0 bases and J by 5 bases, 6 bases remained unmatched. This CDR3 spans 16 amino acids. CDR3 DNA: TGTGCCAGCAGTTACTCTAGGGGGACAGGGGATACTGAAGCTTTCTTT. Its protein product is CASSYSRGTGDTEAFF.

This clone was seen once. This chain connects TRBV5-4 to TRBJ2-7; D possibly corresponds to TRBD1 (5 bases). The CDR3 totals 13 residues. V lost 4 bases and J 3 bases, leaving 11 bases between the germline ends. The germline V gene has CDR1 SGHNT and CDR2 YYREEE (reference sequence). As DNA, the CDR3 is TGTGCCAGCAGCCACCCCGACAGCTACGAGCAGTACTTC. Its translation is CASSHPDSYEQYF. The variable domain in full, with the rest retrieved from reference TRBV5-4 and TRBJ2-7, is ETGVTQSPTHLIKTRGQQVTLRCSSQSGHNTVSWYQQALGQGPQFIFQYYREEENGRGNFPPRFSGLQFPNYSSELNVNALELDDSALYLCASSHPDSYEQYFGPGTRLTVT.

V and J are TRBV5-6 and TRBJ2-1; D uncertain. V was trimmed by 4 bases and J by 4 bases, leaving 12 bases between them. CDR3 length: 14 amino acids. Germline values: CDR1 SGHDT, CDR2 YYEEEE. The CDR3 spells CASSPGRRYNEQFF. CDR3 coding DNA: TGTGCCAGCAGCCCCGGCCGGCGGTACAATGAGCAGTTCTTC.

In DNA form, the CDR3 reads TGTGCCAGCAGTCTCCCGAATCAGCCCCAGCATTTT. Protein product: CASSLPNQPQHF. The chain joins TRBV6-5 to TRBJ1-5; unclear D gene. This CDR3 is 12 amino acids long. V gave up 5 bases and J gave up 4 bases, with 6 bases separating them. Germline V gene sequence: CDR1 MNHEY, CDR2 SVGAGI.

The chain recombines TRBV30 with TRBJ2-3, with TRBD1 matching over 7 bases. There are 14 residues in the CDR3. CDR1 and CDR2 (germline): GTSNPN, SVGIG (reference sequence). V shed 3 bases, J shed 2 bases, and the junction held 5 bases outside the gene matches. Here the CDR3 reads CAWRRGQTTDTQYF. As DNA, the CDR3 is TGTGCCTGGAGGAGGGGACAGACCACAGATACGCAGTATTTT.

The chain couples TRBV5-4 to TRBJ2-5, with 8 positions matching TRBD2. The CDR3 has 14 amino acids. Trimming at V came to 4 bases and at J to 1 base, leaving 3 bases not matched to a gene. Germline V CDR1 and CDR2: SGHNT, YYREEE (reference sequence). The CDR3 DNA is TGTGCCAGCAGCCACGGGGGGGCCCAAGAGACCCAGTACTTC. This gives the protein CASSHGGAQETQYF.

On this clone itself: A much larger clone is a single base away; this may be a read error. This CDR3 is also generated by other DNA sequences in the sample. CDR3 nucleotide sequence: TGTGCCAGCAGTGAATTTGGGACAGGGGGATACGAGCAGTACTTC. Its translation is CASSEFGTGGYEQYF. The V gene is TRBV25-1, the J gene TRBJ2-7; 11 bases fit TRBD1. Trimming took 1 base from V and 4 from J; bases not matched to a gene: 3. Germline lookup yields CDR1 MGHDK and CDR2 SYGVNS. The CDR3 covers 15 residues.

This chain links TRBV4-2 with TRBJ1-1; 7 bases match TRBD1. The CDR3 has 14 residues. From germline, CDR1 is LGHNA and CDR2 YNFKEQ. Germline trimming cut 5 bases from V and 1 base from J; bases unmatched to any gene: 4. DNA of the CDR3: TGTGCCAGCAGCAGGACAGGCCGGAACACTGAAGCTTTCTTT. This codes for CASSRTGRNTEAFF.

The V and J genes are TRBV12-3 or TRBV12-4 and TRBJ2-7; D might be TRBD1 (5 bases). The CDR3 loop spans 13 amino acids. The V gene lost 8 bases and the J gene lost 4 bases, with 15 bases spanning the gap. For the CDR3, the DNA is TGTGCCAGCCAGCCCACTCAGGGTTACGAGCAGTACTTC. Its protein product is CASQPTQGYEQYF.

J is TRBJ1-1 and V is TRBV6-5; TRBD1 matches at 9 bases. The CDR3 runs to 14 residues. CDR1 is MNHEY, CDR2 SVGAGI, per germline. The ends lost 5 bases at V and 1 base at J; junction bases unmatched: 2. The CDR3 loop is CASSRDRENTEAFF. CDR3 coding DNA: TGTGCCAGCAGTAGGGACAGGGAGAACACTGAAGCTTTCTTT.

This chain uses TRBV18 with TRBJ1-2; no firm D call. This CDR3 region has 11 residues. CDR1 and CDR2 (germline): KGHSH, LQKENI. V was clipped by 1 base and J by 8 bases, with 5 bases between them. The CDR3 region is CASSPLPGYTF. The DNA of the CDR3 is TGTGCCAGCTCACCACTTCCAGGCTACACCTTC.

This chain links TRBV7-9 with TRBJ2-7; D possibly corresponds to TRBD2 (6 bases). The CDR3 spans 13 residues. Trimming removed 5 bases from V and 2 bases from J, with 10 bases in between. The germline CDR1 and CDR2 sequences are SEHNR and FQNEAQ (reference sequence). The CDR3 sequence is CASSPRDTYEQYF. CDR3 coding DNA: TGTGCCAGCAGCCCGCGGGATACCTACGAGCAGTACTTC.

This chain joins TRBV30 and TRBJ1-1; D is uncertain. The CDR3 is 13 residues long. V lost 5 bases, J lost 5 bases, and 15 bases lay in between. Germline V gene lookup returns CDR1 GTSNPN and CDR2 SVGIG (reference sequence). In DNA, the CDR3 is TGTGCCTGGGACCCCGCCGGAGGGACTGAAGCTTTCTTT. This sequence encodes CAWDPAGGTEAFF.